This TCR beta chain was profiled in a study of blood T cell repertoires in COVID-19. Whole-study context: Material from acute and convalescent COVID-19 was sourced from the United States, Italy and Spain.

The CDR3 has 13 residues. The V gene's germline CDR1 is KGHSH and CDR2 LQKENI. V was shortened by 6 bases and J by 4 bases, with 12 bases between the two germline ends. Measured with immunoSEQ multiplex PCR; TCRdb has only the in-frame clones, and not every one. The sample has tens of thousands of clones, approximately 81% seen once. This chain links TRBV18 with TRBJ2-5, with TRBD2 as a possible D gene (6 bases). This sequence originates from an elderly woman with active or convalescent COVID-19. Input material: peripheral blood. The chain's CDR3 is CASSGGVRETQYF. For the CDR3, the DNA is TGTGCCAGCTCTGGAGGGGTACGAGAGACCCAGTACTTC.